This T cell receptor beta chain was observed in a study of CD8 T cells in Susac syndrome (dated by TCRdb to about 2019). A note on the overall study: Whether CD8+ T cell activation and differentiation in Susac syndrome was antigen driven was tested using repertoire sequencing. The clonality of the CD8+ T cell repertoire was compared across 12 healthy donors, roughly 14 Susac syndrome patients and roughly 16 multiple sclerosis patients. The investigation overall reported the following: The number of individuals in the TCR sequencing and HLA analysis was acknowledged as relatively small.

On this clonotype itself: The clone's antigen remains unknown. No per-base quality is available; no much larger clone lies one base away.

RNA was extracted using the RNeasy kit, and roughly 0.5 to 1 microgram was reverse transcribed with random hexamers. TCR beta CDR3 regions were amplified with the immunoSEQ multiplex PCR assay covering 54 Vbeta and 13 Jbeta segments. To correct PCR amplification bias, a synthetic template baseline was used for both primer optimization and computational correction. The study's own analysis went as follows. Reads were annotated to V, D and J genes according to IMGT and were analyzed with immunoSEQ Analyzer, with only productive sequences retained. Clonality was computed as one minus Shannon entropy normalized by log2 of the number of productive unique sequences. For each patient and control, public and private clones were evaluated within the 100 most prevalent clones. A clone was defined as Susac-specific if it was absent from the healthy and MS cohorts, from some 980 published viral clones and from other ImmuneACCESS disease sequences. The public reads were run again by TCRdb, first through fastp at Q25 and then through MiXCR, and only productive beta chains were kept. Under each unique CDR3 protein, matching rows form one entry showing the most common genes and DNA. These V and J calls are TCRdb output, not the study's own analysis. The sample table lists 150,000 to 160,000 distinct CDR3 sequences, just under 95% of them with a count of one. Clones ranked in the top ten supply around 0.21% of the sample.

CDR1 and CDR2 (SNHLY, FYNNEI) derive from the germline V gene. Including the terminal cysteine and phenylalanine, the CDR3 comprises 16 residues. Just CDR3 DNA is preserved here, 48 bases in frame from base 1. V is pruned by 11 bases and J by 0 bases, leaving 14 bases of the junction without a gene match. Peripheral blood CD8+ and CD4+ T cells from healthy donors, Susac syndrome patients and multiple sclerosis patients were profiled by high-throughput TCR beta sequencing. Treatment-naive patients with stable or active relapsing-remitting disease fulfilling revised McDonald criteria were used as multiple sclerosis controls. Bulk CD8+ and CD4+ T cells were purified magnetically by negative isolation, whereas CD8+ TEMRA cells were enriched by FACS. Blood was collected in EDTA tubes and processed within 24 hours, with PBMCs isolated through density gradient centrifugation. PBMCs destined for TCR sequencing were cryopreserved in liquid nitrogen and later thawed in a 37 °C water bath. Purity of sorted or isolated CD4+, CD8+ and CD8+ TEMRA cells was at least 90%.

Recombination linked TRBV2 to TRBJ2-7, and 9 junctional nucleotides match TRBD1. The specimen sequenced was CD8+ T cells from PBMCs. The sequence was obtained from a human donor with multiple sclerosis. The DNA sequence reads TGTGCCTCACGACACGGGGACAGGGCCCTCTCCTACGAGCAGTACTTC. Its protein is CASRHGDRALSYEQYF. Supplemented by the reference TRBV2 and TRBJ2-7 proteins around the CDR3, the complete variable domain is EPEVTQTPSHQVTQMGQEVILRCVPISNHLYFYWYRQILGQKVEFLVSFYNNEISEKSEIFDDQFSVERPDGSNFTLKIRSTKLEDSAMYFCASRHGDRALSYEQYFGPGTRLTVT.